This is a list of T cell receptor beta chains from one sample in a study of post-analysis software for immune sequencing data. TCRdb recomputed calls from the PCR reads with MiXCR, one row per CDR3 protein. The table records about 770,000 distinct CDR3 sequences, more than 45% of them present only once. The sample consisted of blood. The receptors were sampled from a girl aged 10 to 17 with multiple sclerosis. Each CDR3 is given with its conserved first and last residue. D genes are given only for firm matches. Size tells how often a clone was seen (once, few, many) or the class of an expanded clone, and some rows leave it out.

TRBJ2-5	TRBD1	TRBV29-1	few	CSGGGQNQKETQYF	TGCAGTGGTGGGGGACAGAACCAGAAAGAGACCCAGTACTTC
TRBJ2-1	NA	TRBV7-9	NA	CASSWSTDEQFF	TGTGCCAGCAGCTGGTCAACCGATGAGCAGTTCTTC
TRBJ2-5	NA	TRBV5-1	NA	CASSTTKKETQYF	TGCGCCAGCAGCACAACGAAAAAAGAGACCCAGTACTTC
TRBJ2-1	TRBD1	TRBV7-9	NA	CASSRGQLEEQFF	TGTGCCAGCAGCCGGGGACAGCTAGAAGAGCAGTTCTTC
TRBJ1-2	NA	TRBV15	NA	CATSPGASNYGYTF	TGTGCCACCAGCCCAGGGGCTAGTAACTATGGCTACACCTTC
TRBJ1-1	NA	TRBV5-1	NA	CASSLGVPNTEAFF	TGCGCCAGCAGCTTGGGGGTCCCGAACACTGAAGCTTTCTTT
TRBJ2-5	TRBD2	TRBV12-5	few	CASGLRQLAGAVGEETQYF	TGTGCTAGTGGTTTGCGGCAACTAGCGGGAGCCGTGGGGGAAGAGACCCAGTACTTC
TRBJ2-1	TRBD2	TRBV7-8	NA	CASSPLASGGKNEQFF	TGTGCCAGCAGCCCCCTGGCCAGCGGGGGGAAGAATGAGCAGTTCTTC
TRBJ2-1	NA	TRBV4-1	few	CASSQDRLKSSYNEQFF	TGCGCCAGCAGCCAAGATCGATTAAAAAGCTCCTACAATGAGCAGTTCTTC
TRBJ2-1	NA	TRBV27	NA	CASSISEALEQFF	TGTGCCAGCAGTATATCCGAAGCGCTTGAGCAGTTCTTC
TRBJ2-1	NA	TRBV4-3	NA	CASSQDAAEPYNEQFF	TGCGCCAGCAGCCAAGACGCAGCGGAGCCCTACAATGAGCAGTTCTTC
TRBJ2-7	TRBD1	TRBV20-1	NA	CSARDRGLPRYEQYF	TGCAGTGCTAGAGATAGGGGGCTCCCTAGGTACGAGCAGTACTTC
TRBJ1-5	NA	TRBV6-1	NA	CASMRDVSYQPQHF	TGTGCCAGCATGAGGGACGTTTCCTATCAGCCCCAGCATTTT
TRBJ1-2	NA	TRBV12-3/TRBV12-4	once	CASSHGTFLYTF	TGTGCCAGCAGCCATGGGACCTTCTTATACACCTTC
TRBJ2-1	TRBD2	TRBV6-6	few	CASSTTSGRNNEQFF	TGTGCCAGCAGTACAACTAGCGGGAGGAACAATGAGCAGTTCTTC
TRBJ1-2	NA	TRBV19	once	CASSIEGSGFYGYTF	TGTGCCAGTAGTATAGAGGGTTCGGGATTCTATGGCTACACCTTC
TRBJ2-5	TRBD2	TRBV12-3/TRBV12-4	many	CASSLIAGGPQETQYF	TGTGCCAGCAGCCTTATAGCGGGAGGGCCCCAAGAGACCCAGTACTTC
TRBJ2-7	NA	TRBV3-1	few	CASSQDGEQYF	TGTGCCAGCAGCCAAGACGGCGAGCAGTACTTC